A selection of T cell receptor beta chains follows, all from one sample in a study of T cells in Graves' hyperthyroidism and ophthalmopathy. TCRdb re-derived calls from the multiplex PCR reads in MiXCR, one entry per CDR3 protein. The sample holds over 700,000 distinct CDR3 sequences, 38% seen once. The material sequenced was blood. The receptors were gathered from a man aged 18 to 30 with Graves' hyperthyroidism. Both conserved end residues are part of each CDR3. D genes are given only for firm matches. The size of a clone is reported for some rows only, either as once, few or many, or as a class for expanded clones.

v_gene	d_gene	abundance	j_gene	CDR3aa	CDR3nt
TRBV9	-	once	TRBJ2-7	CASSQDRYAGYEQYF	TGTGCCAGCAGCCAAGATCGATATGCAGGGTACGAGCAGTACTTC
TRBV29-1	-	-	TRBJ1-1	CSRGENTEAFF	TGCAGCCGAGGGGAGAACACTGAAGCTTTCTTT
TRBV10-3	-	-	TRBJ1-4	CASSFMTDLQLTNEKLFF	TGTGCCAGCAGTTTCATGACAGATCTGCAACTAACTAATGAAAAACTGTTTTTT
TRBV29-1	-	many	TRBJ1-2	CSVGFQGSRGYTF	TGCAGCGTTGGTTTTCAGGGGAGTCGAGGCTACACCTTC
TRBV7-2	-	-	TRBJ2-3	CASSLDRADTQYF	TGTGCCAGCAGCTTAGACAGGGCAGATACGCAGTATTTT
TRBV9	-	few	TRBJ2-7	CASSPEGEEDEQYF	TGTGCCAGCAGCCCAGAGGGTGAGGAAGACGAGCAGTACTTC
TRBV16	-	few	TRBJ1-5	CASSLQGKYSNQPQHF	TGTGCCAGCAGCCTACAGGGAAAATATAGCAATCAGCCCCAGCATTTT
TRBV7-2	-	-	TRBJ2-5	CASSSLAENVEETQYF	TGTGCCAGCAGCTCGCTCGCGGAGAACGTCGAAGAGACCCAGTACTTC
TRBV24-1	TRBD1	many	TRBJ2-5	CATSDVRDRGLEETQYF	TGTGCCACCAGTGATGTCCGGGACAGGGGGTTAGAAGAGACCCAGTACTTC
TRBV5-1	-	-	TRBJ2-7	CASSGLEYEQYF	TGCGCCAGCAGCGGGTTGGAGTACGAGCAGTACTTC
TRBV28	-	once	TRBJ1-5	CASRTGNSQHF	TGTGCCAGCAGGACGGGAAACTCCCAGCATTTT
TRBV20-1	-	-	TRBJ1-1	CSAIGGRAGTEAFF	TGCAGTGCTATAGGAGGCAGGGCCGGCACTGAAGCTTTCTTT
TRBV2	TRBD1	-	TRBJ2-2	CATSDRVDTGELFF	TGTGCCACCTCAGACAGGGTCGACACCGGGGAGCTGTTTTTT
TRBV12-3/TRBV12-4	-	-	TRBJ2-7	CAGSSGLYEQYF	TGTGCCGGCAGTTCGGGCCTTTACGAGCAGTACTTC
TRBV10-3	TRBD2	many	TRBJ2-7	CAISYSGTEYEQYF	TGTGCCATCAGTTATAGCGGGACTGAATACGAGCAGTACTTC
TRBV7-8	-	many	TRBJ2-5	CASSLAGQTETQYF	TGTGCCAGCAGCTTAGCGGGCCAGACAGAGACCCAGTACTTC
TRBV2	-	many	TRBJ1-6	CASIARTYNSPLHF	TGTGCCAGCATCGCCAGGACTTATAATTCACCCCTCCACTTT
TRBV7-2	-	many	TRBJ1-1	CASSRIPSAEAFF	TGTGCCAGCAGCCGTATACCGAGCGCTGAAGCTTTCTTT
TRBV10-2	-	many	TRBJ2-7	CASSGTGPPSYEQYF	TGCGCCAGCAGTGGGACTGGCCCTCCCTCCTACGAGCAGTACTTC
TRBV15	TRBD1	few	TRBJ2-2	CATSNTGGTGELFF	TGTGCCACCAGCAACACAGGGGGCACCGGGGAGCTGTTTTTT
TRBV20-1	-	many	TRBJ1-1	CSARASGSLAFF	TGCAGTGCTAGAGCAAGTGGCAGTTTAGCTTTCTTT
TRBV7-2	-	-	TRBJ1-4	CASSLEWGENEKLFF	TGTGCCAGCAGCTTAGAGTGGGGGGAGAATGAAAAACTGTTTTTT
TRBV2	TRBD1	-	TRBJ1-1	CASRVDRGRWNTETFF	TGTGCCAGCAGAGTGGACAGGGGCCGGTGGAACACTGAAACTTTCTTT
TRBV19	TRBD1	-	TRBJ1-1	CASNIGRRTGQVAFF	TGTGCCAGTAATATAGGGCGGAGGACAGGGCAAGTTGCTTTCTTT
TRBV11-2	-	-	TRBJ2-5	CASSHSGSVGETQYF	TGTGCCAGCAGTCATTCGGGTTCAGTGGGGGAGACCCAGTACTTC
TRBV7-2	-	-	TRBJ2-7	CASSHPDGSSYEQYF	TGTGCCAGCAGCCACCCCGACGGGAGCTCCTACGAGCAGTACTTC
TRBV10-2	-	many	TRBJ1-1	CASSESDTEAFF	TGCGCCAGCAGTGAGTCAGACACTGAAGCTTTCTTT
TRBV6-6	-	-	TRBJ1-2	CASSTNQGNYGYTF	TGTGCCAGCAGTACAAACCAGGGGAACTATGGCTACACCTTC
TRBV2	-	many	TRBJ1-2	CASPGRGGYTF	TGTGCCAGCCCTGGTCGAGGGGGCTACACCTTC
TRBV7-2	-	-	TRBJ1-4	CASSRDGGGRGQKLFF	TGTGCCAGCAGCCGGGACGGCGGTGGCCGGGGCCAAAAACTGTTTTTT
TRBV9	-	-	TRBJ2-7	CASSSGAAAYEQYF	TGTGCCAGCAGCTCGGGAGCAGCGGCCTACGAGCAGTACTTC
TRBV2	-	many	TRBJ1-2	CASSVGGEGYTF	TGTGCCAGCAGTGTCGGAGGGGAAGGCTACACCTTC
TRBV29-1	TRBD1	few	TRBJ2-7	CSSGTGDEQYF	TGCAGCTCCGGGACAGGGGACGAGCAGTACTTC
TRBV5-1	TRBD2	few	TRBJ2-5	CASSLVGTNQETQYF	TGCGCCAGCAGCTTGGTTGGGACTAACCAAGAGACCCAGTACTTC
TRBV20-1	-	many	TRBJ2-5	CSARGVRETQYF	TGCAGTGCTAGAGGGGTGCGAGAGACCCAGTACTTC
TRBV7-3	TRBD2	many	TRBJ2-2	CASSPTGGRTGELFF	TGTGCCAGCAGCCCCACGGGGGGGCGCACCGGGGAGCTGTTTTTT
TRBV4-1	-	few	TRBJ2-7	CASSQMDSYEQYF	TGCGCCAGCAGCCAAATGGACTCCTACGAGCAGTACTTC
TRBV9	-	few	TRBJ1-5	CASSVDGGFQPQHF	TGTGCCAGCAGCGTAGATGGGGGGTTCCAGCCCCAGCATTTT
TRBV14	TRBD1	-	TRBJ2-6	CASSQPDRGVLTF	TGTGCCAGCAGCCAACCCGACAGGGGCGTCCTGACTTTC
TRBV2	-	once	TRBJ1-2	CASSPFLLTENYGYTF	TGTGCCAGCAGCCCGTTCCTGCTTACAGAGAACTATGGCTACACCTTC
TRBV7-9	-	few	TRBJ1-2	CASSPLGDRSTVNGYTF	TGTGCCAGCAGCCCCTTAGGTGACAGGAGTACTGTGAATGGCTACACCTTC
TRBV12-3/TRBV12-4	-	-	TRBJ2-7	CASSLNAETPHF	TGTGCCAGCAGTTTAAATGCGGAAACCCCGCACTTC
TRBV10-2	TRBD1	-	TRBJ1-2	CASSESGTDGYTF	TGCGCCAGCAGTGAGTCAGGGACAGATGGCTACACCTTC
TRBV20-1	TRBD2	-	TRBJ2-7	CSASGLAGFTGLYEQYF	TGCAGTGCTTCGGGACTAGCGGGGTTCACTGGCCTCTACGAGCAGTACTTC
TRBV20-1	TRBD1	many	TRBJ2-7	CSPRDRGYEQYF	TGCAGTCCCCGGGACAGAGGCTACGAGCAGTACTTC
TRBV29-1	TRBD1	-	TRBJ1-2	CSVVGQGTYGYTF	TGCAGCGTTGTGGGACAGGGCACCTATGGCTACACCTTC
TRBV20-1	-	-	TRBJ1-6	CSASVGRISNSPLHF	TGCAGTGCGTCAGTGGGTCGGATATCTAATTCACCCCTCCACTTT
TRBV19	-	many	TRBJ1-5	CASSMTTANQPQHF	TGTGCCAGTAGTATGACGACCGCTAATCAGCCCCAGCATTTT
TRBV10-3	-	many	TRBJ1-5	CAISESPAGRGRNQPQHF	TGTGCCATCAGTGAGTCACCTGCGGGTCGGGGGCGCAATCAGCCCCAGCATTTT
TRBV10-2	-	-	TRBJ2-7	CASRTGANTGEQYF	TGCGCCAGCAGGACTGGGGCGAACACCGGGGAGCAGTACTTC
TRBV2	-	-	TRBJ2-5	CASSEYRVAETQYF	TGTGCCAGCAGTGAATATCGGGTGGCGGAGACCCAGTACTTC
TRBV4-3	TRBD1	few	TRBJ1-5	CASSQDRHSNQPQHF	TGCGCCAGCAGCCAGGACAGGCATAGCAATCAGCCCCAGCATTTT
TRBV9	-	many	TRBJ1-1	CASSVEWGVGTEAFF	TGTGCCAGCAGCGTAGAATGGGGAGTGGGAACTGAAGCTTTCTTT
TRBV7-2	-	many	TRBJ1-3	CASSLVRGMKNTIYF	TGTGCCAGCAGCTTAGTCCGCGGGATGAAAAACACCATATATTTT
TRBV7-8	-	once	TRBJ1-4	CASSSRQAEKLFF	TGTGCCAGCAGCTCAAGACAGGCCGAGAAACTGTTTTTT
TRBV10-3	TRBD2	few	TRBJ2-7	CAISEEAGTSGGRSYEQYF	TGTGCCATCAGTGAGGAAGCCGGGACTAGCGGGGGCCGCTCCTACGAGCAGTACTTC
TRBV28	-	once	TRBJ1-5	CASSNWDSNQPQHF	TGTGCCAGCAGCAATTGGGACAGCAATCAGCCCCAGCATTTT
TRBV7-9	-	-	TRBJ2-5	CASSTAEETQYF	TGTGCCAGCAGTACAGCCGAAGAGACCCAGTACTTC